This entry features one TCR beta chain sequence. This clonotype was seen at least ten times. No cognate antigen has been identified for it. Base qualities are not provided; no much larger clone lies one nucleotide away. This entry comes from a study of T-cell reconstitution after alpha-beta-depleted transplantation in children (dated by TCRdb to the mid-2010s). With respect to the entire study: The study quantitatively tracked T-cell immune reconstitution after TCRalphabeta/CD19-depleted allogeneic hematopoietic cell transplantation in children using TCR repertoire profiling. Results and caveats for the whole study, not just this receptor: About two months after transplant, the apparently early recovery of alphabetaT-cell counts reportedly depended on just several hundred clones that had expanded rapidly and came from non-depleted graft cells. In some patients, the high TCRbeta diversity seen at day 60 was put down to recipient T cells and intrathymic progenitors that had survived conditioning. Hyperexpanded clone frequencies declined over subsequent months; after one year, T-cell counts and TCRbeta diversity were mostly attributed to newly produced T cells.

Per the germline V gene, KGHSH is the CDR1 and LQKENI is the CDR2. The germline V and J ends show losses of 4 bases and 3 bases respectively, and no gene match explains 8 bases of the junction. Taken from cysteine to phenylalanine, the CDR3 has 16 residues. Just CDR3 DNA is preserved here, 48 bases in frame from base 1. The treatment or condition label here, explained by the study, means: allogeneic hematopoietic cell transplantation with graft depleted of TCRalphabeta T cells and CD19 B cells. Transplant recipients were children who received TCRalphabeta/CD19-depleted allogeneic hematopoietic cell grafts. Libraries were prepared through PCR. Sequenced on an Illumina HiSeq 2500. TCR library preparation used molecular barcoding, with unique molecular identifiers applied to normalize quantification of the TCRbeta repertoire. TCRdb handled the public reads itself, with Q25 trimming in fastp and clone calling in MiXCR, and kept productive beta chains. Identical CDR3 protein sequences are pooled into one entry, listed with their most common genes and DNA. The sample includes about 200,000 distinct CDR3 sequences, with roughly 6% observed a single time. The ten largest clonotypes hold roughly 4.8% of the sample.

Sequences were derived from PBMCs, sampled before TCRalphabeta/CD19-depleted stem cell transplant. The clonotype originates from a girl under two years old with combined immunodeficiency, due to receive a stem cell transplant. This chain joins TRBV18 to TRBJ2-2, with 7 middle bases fitting TRBD1. The DNA is TGTGCCAGCTCACTTACAGGGGTCGCGGACACCGGGGAGCTGTTTTTT. This yields the protein CASSLTGVADTGELFF.